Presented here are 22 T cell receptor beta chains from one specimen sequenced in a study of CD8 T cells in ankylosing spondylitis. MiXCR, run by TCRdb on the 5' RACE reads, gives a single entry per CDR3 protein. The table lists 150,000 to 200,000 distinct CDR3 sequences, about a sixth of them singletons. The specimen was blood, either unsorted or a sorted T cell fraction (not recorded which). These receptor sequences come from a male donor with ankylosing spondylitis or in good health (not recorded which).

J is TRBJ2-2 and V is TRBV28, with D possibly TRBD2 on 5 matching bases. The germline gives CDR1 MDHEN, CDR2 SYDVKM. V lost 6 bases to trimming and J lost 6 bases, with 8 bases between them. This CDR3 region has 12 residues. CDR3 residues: CASRPGAGELFF. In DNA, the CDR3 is TGTGCCAGCAGGCCCGGGGCCGGGGAGCTGTTTTTT.

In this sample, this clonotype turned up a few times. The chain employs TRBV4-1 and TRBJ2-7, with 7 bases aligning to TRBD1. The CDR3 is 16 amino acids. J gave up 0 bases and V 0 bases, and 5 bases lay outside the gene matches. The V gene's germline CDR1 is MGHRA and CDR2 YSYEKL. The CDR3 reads CASSQEGGPISYEQYF. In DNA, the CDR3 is TGCGCCAGCAGCCAAGAAGGGGGCCCGATCTCCTACGAGCAGTACTTC.

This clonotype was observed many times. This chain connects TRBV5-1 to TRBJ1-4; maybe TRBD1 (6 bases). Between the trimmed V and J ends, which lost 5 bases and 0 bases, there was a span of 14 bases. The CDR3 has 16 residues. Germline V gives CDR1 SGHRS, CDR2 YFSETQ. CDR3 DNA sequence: TGCGCCAGCAGTTTAGGACAGCCTACAACTAATGAAAAACTGTTTTTT. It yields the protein CASSLGQPTTNEKLFF.

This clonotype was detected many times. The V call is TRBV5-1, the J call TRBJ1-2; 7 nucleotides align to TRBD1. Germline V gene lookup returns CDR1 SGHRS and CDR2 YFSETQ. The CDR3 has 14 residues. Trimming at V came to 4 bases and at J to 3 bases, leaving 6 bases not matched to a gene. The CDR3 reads CASSRQGGDYGYTF. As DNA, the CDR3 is TGCGCCAGCAGCCGACAGGGAGGGGACTATGGCTACACCTTC.

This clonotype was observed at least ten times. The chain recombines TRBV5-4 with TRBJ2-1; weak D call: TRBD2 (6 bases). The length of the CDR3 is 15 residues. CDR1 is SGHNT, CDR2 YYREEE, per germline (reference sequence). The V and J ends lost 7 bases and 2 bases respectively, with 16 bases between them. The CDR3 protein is CASQRRDGPYNEQFF. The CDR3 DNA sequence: TGTGCCAGCCAGCGGCGGGATGGACCCTACAATGAGCAGTTCTTC.

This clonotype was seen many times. Here the CDR3 reads CSVERQQKETQYF. The CDR3 nucleotides read TGCAGCGTTGAACGGCAGCAGAAAGAGACCCAGTACTTC. The genes are TRBV29-1 and TRBJ2-5, with D unresolved. Germline assignment: CDR1 SQVTM and CDR2 ANQGSEA. The CDR3 contains 13 residues. Trimming removed 2 bases from V and 3 bases from J, with 10 bases in between.

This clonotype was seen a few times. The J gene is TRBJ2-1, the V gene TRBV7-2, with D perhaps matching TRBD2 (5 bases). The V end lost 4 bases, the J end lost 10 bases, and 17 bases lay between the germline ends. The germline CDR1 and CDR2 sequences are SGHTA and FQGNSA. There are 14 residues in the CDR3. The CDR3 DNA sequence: TGTGCCAGCAGCTCGCTGGGGAGTTCGCGCGAGCAGTTCTTC. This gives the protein CASSSLGSSREQFF.

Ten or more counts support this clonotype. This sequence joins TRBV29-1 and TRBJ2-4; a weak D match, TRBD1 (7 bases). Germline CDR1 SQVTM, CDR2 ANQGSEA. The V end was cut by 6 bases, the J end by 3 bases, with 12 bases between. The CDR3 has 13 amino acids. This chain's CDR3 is CSVRQGGKNIQYF. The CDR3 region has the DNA TGCAGCGTACGACAGGGAGGCAAAAACATTCAGTACTTC.

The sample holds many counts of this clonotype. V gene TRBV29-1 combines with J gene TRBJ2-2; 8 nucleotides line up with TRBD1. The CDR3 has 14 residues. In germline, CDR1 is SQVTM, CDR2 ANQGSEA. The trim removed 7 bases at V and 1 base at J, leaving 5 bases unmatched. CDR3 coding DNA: TGCAGCGCCCATGGACAGGGGAACACCGGGGAGCTGTTTTTT. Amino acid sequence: CSAHGQGNTGELFF.

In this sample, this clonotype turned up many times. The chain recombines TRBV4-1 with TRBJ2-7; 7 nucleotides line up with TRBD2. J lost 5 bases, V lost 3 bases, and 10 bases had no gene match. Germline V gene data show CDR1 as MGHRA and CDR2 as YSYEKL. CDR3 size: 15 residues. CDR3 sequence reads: CASSQSGMWGHEQYF. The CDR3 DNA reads TGCGCCAGCAGCCAGAGCGGGATGTGGGGCCACGAGCAGTACTTC.

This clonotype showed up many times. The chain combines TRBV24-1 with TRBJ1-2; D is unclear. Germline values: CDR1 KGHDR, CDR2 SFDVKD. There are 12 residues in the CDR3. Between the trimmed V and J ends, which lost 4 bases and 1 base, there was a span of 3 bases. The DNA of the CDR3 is TGTGCCACCAGTGAGGGTAACTATGGCTACACCTTC. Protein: CATSEGNYGYTF.

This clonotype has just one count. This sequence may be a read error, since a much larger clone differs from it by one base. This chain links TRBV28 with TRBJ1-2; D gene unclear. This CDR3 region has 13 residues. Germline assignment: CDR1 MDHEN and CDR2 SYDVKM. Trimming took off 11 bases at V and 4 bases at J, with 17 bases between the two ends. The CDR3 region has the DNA TGTGCCGCCGAGGGAAAAGCGATCTATGGCTACACCTTC. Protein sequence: CAAEGKAIYGYTF.

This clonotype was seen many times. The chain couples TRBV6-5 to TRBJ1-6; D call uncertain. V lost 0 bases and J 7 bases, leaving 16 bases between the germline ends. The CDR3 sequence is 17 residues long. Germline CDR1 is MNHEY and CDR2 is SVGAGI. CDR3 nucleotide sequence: TGTGCCAGCAGTTACTCATCCGGCCTCCTAGGGAATTCACCCCTCCACTTT. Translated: CASSYSSGLLGNSPLHF.

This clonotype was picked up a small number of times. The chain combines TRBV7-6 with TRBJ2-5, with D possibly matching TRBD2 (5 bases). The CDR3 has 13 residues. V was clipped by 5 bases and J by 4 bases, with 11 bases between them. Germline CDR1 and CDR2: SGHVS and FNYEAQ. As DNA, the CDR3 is TGTGCCAGCAGCCCCATAGCGCGAGAGACCCAGTACTTC. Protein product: CASSPIARETQYF.

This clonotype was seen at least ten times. CDR3 DNA sequence: TGCGCCAGCAGCACGGGCCGGGAACATGAAAAACTGTTTTTT. Protein: CASSTGREHEKLFF. V and J are TRBV5-1 and TRBJ1-4; D is uncertain. The CDR3 has 14 residues. V gave up 4 bases and J gave up 6 bases, with 13 bases separating them. Germline-derived CDR1 and CDR2 are SGHRS and YFSETQ.

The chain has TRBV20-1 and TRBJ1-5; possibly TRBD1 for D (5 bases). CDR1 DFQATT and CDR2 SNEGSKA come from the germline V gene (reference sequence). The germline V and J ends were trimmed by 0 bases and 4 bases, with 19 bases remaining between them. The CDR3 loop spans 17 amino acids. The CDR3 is CSARDHRDYRRNQPQHF. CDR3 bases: TGCAGTGCTAGAGATCATCGGGACTACAGGCGGAATCAGCCCCAGCATTTT.

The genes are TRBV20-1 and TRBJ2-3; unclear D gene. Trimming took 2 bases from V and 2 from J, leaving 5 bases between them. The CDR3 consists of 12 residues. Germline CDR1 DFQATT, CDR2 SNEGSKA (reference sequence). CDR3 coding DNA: TGCAGTGCTAGACAGAACACAGATACGCAGTATTTT. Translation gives CSARQNTDTQYF.

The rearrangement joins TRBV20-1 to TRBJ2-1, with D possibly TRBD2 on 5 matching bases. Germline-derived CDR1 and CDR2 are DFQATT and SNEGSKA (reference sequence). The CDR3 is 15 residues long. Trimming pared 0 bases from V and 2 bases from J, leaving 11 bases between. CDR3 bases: TGCAGTGCTAGAGATGTGGCGGGCGCCTACAATGAGCAGTTCTTC. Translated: CSARDVAGAYNEQFF.

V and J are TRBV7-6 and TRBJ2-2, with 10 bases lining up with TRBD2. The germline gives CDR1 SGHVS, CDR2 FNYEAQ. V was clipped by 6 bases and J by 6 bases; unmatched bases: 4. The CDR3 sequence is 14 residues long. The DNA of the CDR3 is TGTGCCAGCAGACCGGGACTAGCGTCCGGGGAGCTGTTTTTT. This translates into CASRPGLASGELFF.

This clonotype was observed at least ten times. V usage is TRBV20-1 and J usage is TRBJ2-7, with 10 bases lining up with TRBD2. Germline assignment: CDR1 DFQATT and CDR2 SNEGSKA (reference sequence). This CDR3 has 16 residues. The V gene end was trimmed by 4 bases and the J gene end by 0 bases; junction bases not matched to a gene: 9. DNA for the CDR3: TGCAGTGCTACGACGTTGACTAGCGGGTACTCCTACGAGCAGTACTTC. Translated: CSATTLTSGYSYEQYF.

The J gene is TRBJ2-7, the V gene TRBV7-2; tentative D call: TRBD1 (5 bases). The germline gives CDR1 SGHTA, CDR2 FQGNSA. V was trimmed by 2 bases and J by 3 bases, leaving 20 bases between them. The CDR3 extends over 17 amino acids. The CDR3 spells CASSLSLGHYFVYEQYF. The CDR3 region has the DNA TGTGCCAGCAGCTTATCCCTCGGACATTATTTCGTCTACGAGCAGTACTTC.

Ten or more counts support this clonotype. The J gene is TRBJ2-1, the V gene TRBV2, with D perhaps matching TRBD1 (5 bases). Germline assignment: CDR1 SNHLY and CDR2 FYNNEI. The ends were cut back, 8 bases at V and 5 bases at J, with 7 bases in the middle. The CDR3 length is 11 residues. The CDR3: CASDRDNEQFF. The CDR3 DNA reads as TGTGCCAGCGACAGAGACAATGAGCAGTTCTTC.